Sequencing of this T cell receptor beta chain was carried out in a study of blood T cell repertoires in COVID-19. Study-level background: Samples of COVID-19 (acute and convalescent) were obtained from the United States, Italy and Spain. T cells, B-cell-depleted T cells, or PBMCs provided the cDNA or gDNA that served as material.

Germline-derived CDR1 and CDR2 are MGHRA and YSYEKL. This CDR3 is 18 amino acids long. V gave up 3 bases and J gave up 4 bases; unmatched junction bases: 11. Under the authors' procedure: Reference gene primer amplification yielded estimated nucleated cell counts. Method: immunoSEQ multiplex PCR; TCRdb's copy keeps in-frame clones and lacks some. Clonal size and the V and J genes are those of that table, whereas D and trimming came from the DNA. The data hold fewer than 300,000 clones, with around 83% observed a single time. This clone showed up just a few times. V and J are TRBV4-1 and TRBJ2-7, with 14 bases lining up with TRBD2. Sample: peripheral blood. The sequence was collected from an elderly man with acute or convalescent COVID-19. The CDR3 region has the DNA TGCGCCAGCAGCCAGGCGTTCCCAGGGACTAGCGGGAGTTACGAGCAGTACTTC. It specifies CASSQAFPGTSGSYEQYF.